One T cell receptor beta chain is described in this entry. Its antigen is as yet unknown. This sample is drawn from a study of tumor and adjacent non-tumor tissue in lung cancer. RNA was extracted from bulk tissue without any cell sorting. The normal lung tissue was taken more than 3 cm from the tumor edge. General observations from the study: TCR diversity was significantly greater in tumor than normal lung tissue.

Three rounds of nested PCR, following a modified ARM-PCR protocol, produced the TCRbeta library. TCRdb called the multiplex PCR reads again in MiXCR, with one record for every CDR3 protein. The sample yields more than 75,000 distinct CDR3 sequences, less than 85% seen once. Deletions cut 6 bases from V and 4 bases from J, with 17 bases between. CDR3 length equals 15 residues. The clonotype comes from a man in his sixties with small cell lung cancer. The sequenced sample consisted of distant non-tumor lung tissue. The chain employs TRBV23-1 and TRBJ2-3; no clear D gene. TRBV23-1 is an ORF for which the function is uncertain. The DNA for the CDR3 is TGCGCCAGCAGCCAGTGCCGAGTGTGGCCAGATACGCAGTATTTT. The encoded protein is CASSQCRVWPDTQYF.